One and the same sample provided the 6 T cell receptor beta chains below, sequenced in a study of blood T cells in healthy people across ages. For the second PCR, which ran for about 7 to 11 cycles, a sample-barcoded 5' primer and a J-beta primer mix were used. TCRdb redid the calling of the 5' RACE reads with MiXCR, one entry per CDR3 protein. The table includes 1,500,000 or so distinct CDR3 sequences, roughly 64% detected once. Material: blood. The receptors shown here come from a man younger than 35 in good health.

This clonotype was seen a few times. The rearrangement links TRBV4-3 to TRBJ2-5; D ambiguous. Trimming cost V 1 base and J 5 bases, with 8 bases left between them. CDR3 length: 13 amino acids. Germline-derived CDR1 and CDR2 are LGHNA and YSLEER. The CDR3 region has the DNA TGCGCCAGCAGCCAAGGAACAATGGAGACCCAGTACTTC. This sequence encodes CASSQGTMETQYF.

This chain uses TRBV6-1 with TRBJ2-3; D may be TRBD1 or TRBD2 (5 bases each). With 8 bases removed from V and 3 bases from J, the gap between germline ends came to 18 bases. Germline V CDR1 and CDR2: MNHNS, SASEGT. The CDR3 runs to 15 residues. The CDR3 DNA reads as TGTGCCAGCTTAAGAGGGGCCCCATTAACAGATACGCAGTATTTT. Amino acid sequence: CASLRGAPLTDTQYF.

This clonotype was observed a few times. The CDR3 is CASSQGTYEGSPLHF. The CDR3 bases are TGCGCCAGCAGCCAGGGGACTTACGAGGGTTCACCCCTCCACTTT. The chain uses TRBV4-1 and TRBJ1-6, with D perhaps matching TRBD1 (5 bases). This CDR3 spans 15 amino acids. Trimming took 3 bases from V and 9 from J, leaving 15 bases between them. The germline gives CDR1 MGHRA, CDR2 YSYEKL.

As for this clonotype: One junction end disagrees with the germline gene, perhaps due to a read error. This chain connects TRBV3-1 to TRBJ1-1; no clear D gene. The V gene's germline CDR1 is LGHDT and CDR2 YNNKEL (reference sequence). This CDR3 has 12 residues. Written as DNA, the CDR3 is TGTGCCAGCAGCCCGTCCGACACTGAAACTTTCTTT. It translates to CASSPSDTETFF.

This clonotype was observed a few times. The chain has TRBV4-1 and TRBJ2-1, with 8 bases identical to TRBD1. CDR3 size: 17 residues. Germline V lookup: CDR1 MGHRA, CDR2 YSYEKL. V lost 4 bases, J lost 2 bases, and 10 bases stayed unmatched. CDR3 in DNA: TGCGCCAGCAGCCCCTCCTCGACAGGGGTCCCCTACAATGAGCAGTTCTTC. Its protein is CASSPSSTGVPYNEQFF.

The table lists this clonotype with a count of one. The CDR3 spells CASSSGALAADTQYF. The CDR3 DNA reads as TGTGCCAGCAGCTCCGGCGCCCTAGCGGCAGATACGCAGTATTTT. This chain uses TRBV11-3 with TRBJ2-3; 7 bases are a match to TRBD2. There are 15 residues in the CDR3. The germline V gene has CDR1 SGHNT and CDR2 YENEEA. V was pared by 4 bases and J by 4 bases, with 8 bases of the junction left unmatched.